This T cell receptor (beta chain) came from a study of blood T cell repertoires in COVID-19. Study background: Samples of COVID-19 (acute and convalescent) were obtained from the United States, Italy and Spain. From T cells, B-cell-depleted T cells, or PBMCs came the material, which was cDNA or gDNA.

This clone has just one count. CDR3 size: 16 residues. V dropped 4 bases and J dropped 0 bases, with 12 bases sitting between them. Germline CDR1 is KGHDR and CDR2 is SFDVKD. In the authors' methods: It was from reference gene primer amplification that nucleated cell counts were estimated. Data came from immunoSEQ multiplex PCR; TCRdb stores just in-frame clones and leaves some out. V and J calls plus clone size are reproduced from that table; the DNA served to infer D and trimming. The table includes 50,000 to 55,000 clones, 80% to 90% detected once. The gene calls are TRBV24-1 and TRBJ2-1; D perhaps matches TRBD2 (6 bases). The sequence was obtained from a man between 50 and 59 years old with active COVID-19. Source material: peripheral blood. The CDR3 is CATSEPTAGSYNEQFF. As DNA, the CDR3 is TGTGCCACCAGTGAGCCTACAGCGGGCTCCTACAATGAGCAGTTCTTC.